This TCR beta chain was obtained from a study of blood T cell repertoires in COVID-19. Background on the study: Material from acute and convalescent COVID-19 was sourced from the United States, Italy and Spain. From T cells, B-cell-depleted T cells, or PBMCs came the material, which was cDNA or gDNA.

Germline CDR1 reads MDHEN; CDR2 reads SYDVKM. This CDR3 is 15 amino acids long. The junction had 13 bases not matched to a gene; V was cut back by 5 bases and J by 10 bases. TCRdb's copy holds only in-frame clones and misses some; the assay was immunoSEQ multiplex PCR. Counted here are about 110,000 clones, about 79% occurring once; the ten biggest clones make up roughly 6%. The receptor's source is a man older than 75 with COVID-19, enrolled during active disease. Sequencing input: peripheral blood. J is TRBJ2-3 and V is TRBV28, with 9 bases lining up with TRBD2. The CDR3 spells CASSPIAGEPTAQYF. The CDR3 coding sequence is TGTGCCAGCAGTCCCATAGCGGGAGAACCCACGGCGCAGTATTTT. Together with reference TRBV28 and TRBJ2-3, the CDR3 gives the full variable domain: DVKVTQSSRYLVKRTGEKVFLECVQDMDHENMFWYRQDPGLGLRLIYFSYDVKMKEKGDIPEGYSVSREKKERFSLILESASTNQTSMYLCASSPIAGEPTAQYFGPGTRLTVL.